This is a list of T cell receptor beta chains from one sample in a study of shared clonotypes between healthy human individuals. The assay was immunoSEQ multiplex PCR, and TCRdb's table has in-frame clones only and misses some. The sample consists of hundreds of thousands of clones, roughly 97% of them appearing once. The specimen sequenced was naive CD4+ T cells sorted from blood. The origin of the receptors is a woman in her 30s in good health. Each CDR3 is given with its conserved first and last residue. Each record gives: V gene, clone size, D gene, J gene, CDR3 DNA, CDR3 protein. D genes are given only for firm matches. Clone size is not always given. Where it is, it says once, few, many or a class for expanded clones.

>TRBV4-1|NA|TRBD2|TRBJ2-3
TGCGCCAGCAGCCGAATAGCGGGAGGGAACACAGATACGCAGTATTTT
CASSRIAGGNTDTQYF
>TRBV15|NA|TRBD1|TRBJ1-4
TGTGCCACCAGCACGGGACAGGGGGTTGATGAAAAACTGTTTTTT
CATSTGQGVDEKLFF
>TRBV18|NA|NA|TRBJ2-7
TGTGCCAGCTCACCTGGAGTCAGCGGGGGACAGGGCGAGCAGTACTTC
CASSPGVSGGQGEQYF
>TRBV19|NA|TRBD2|TRBJ2-7
TGTGCCAGTAGTACTACGAGCGGGAGTGGATCCGAGCAGTACTTC
CASSTTSGSGSEQYF
>TRBV6-6|NA|NA|TRBJ2-2
TGTGCCAGCAGTTCTAGGGGCACCGGGGAGCTGTTTTTT
CASSSRGTGELFF
>TRBV28|NA|NA|TRBJ1-5
TGTGCCAGCAGTTTAGCAGGGATCGGCAATCAGCCCCAGCATTTT
CASSLAGIGNQPQHF
>TRBV11-3|NA|TRBD1|TRBJ2-7
TGTGCCAGCAACTCCGGGACAGAGAATTACGAGCAGTACTTC
CASNSGTENYEQYF
>TRBV19|NA|TRBD1|TRBJ1-4
TGTGCCAGCTGCCCGGGACAGGGACCTACTAATGAAAAACTGTTTTTT
CASCPGQGPTNEKLFF
>TRBV6-5|NA|TRBD2|TRBJ2-7
TGTGCCAGCAGCAAGCGGGAACGTTACGAGCAGTACTTC
CASSKRERYEQYF
>TRBV27|NA|NA|TRBJ2-3
TGTGCCAGCAGTCCCCAACTAACCACGGTGGCTCTTACGCAGTATTTT
CASSPQLTTVALTQYF
>TRBV19|NA|NA|TRBJ2-6
TGTGCCAGTAGTATAGTGACAGGTTCTGGGGCCAACGTCCTGACTTTC
CASSIVTGSGANVLTF
>TRBV7-3|NA|TRBD1|TRBJ2-1
TGTGCCAGCAGCTTATCCTCGACAGGGGGGTACAATGAGCAGTTCTTC
CASSLSSTGGYNEQFF
>TRBV5-6|NA|NA|TRBJ2-2
TGTGCCAGCAGCTCCAACGGGGAGCTGTTTTTT
CASSSNGELFF
>TRBV15|NA|NA|TRBJ2-7
TGTGCCACCAGCAGAGACAGGACGGCGTCGGAGGAGCAGTACTTC
CATSRDRTASEEQYF
>TRBV19|NA|TRBD1|TRBJ2-5
TGTGCCAGTAGTATTACAGGGGGCAAACAAGAGACCCAGTACTTC
CASSITGGKQETQYF
>TRBV5-1|NA|NA|TRBJ1-4
TGCGCCAGCAGCTTGGGGGCAGAGGGGGAAAAACTGTTTTTT
CASSLGAEGEKLFF
>TRBV2|NA|TRBD1|TRBJ1-2
TGTGCCGGCTATGATCCGGGACAGGGATCGCAGGCGAGTGGCTACACCTTC
CAGYDPGQGSQASGYTF
>TRBV6-5|NA|TRBD1|TRBJ1-5
TGTGCCAGCAGTAACGACAGGGGCGGCAATCAGCCCCAGCATTTT
CASSNDRGGNQPQHF
>TRBV6-5|NA|TRBD2|TRBJ2-7
TGTGCCAGCAGTGGACTAGCGGGAGCCTCCTACGAGCAGTACTTC
CASSGLAGASYEQYF
>TRBV5-1|NA|TRBD2|TRBJ2-7
TGCGCCAGCAGCACCGGACTAGCGGGAGGCGAGCAGTACTTC
CASSTGLAGGEQYF
>TRBV7-2|NA|TRBD2|TRBJ2-2
TGTGCCAGCAGGCATACTAGCGGGATGAACACCGGGGAGCTGTTTTTT
CASRHTSGMNTGELFF
>TRBV5-1|few|NA|TRBJ2-2
TGCGCCAGCACCAGGGAGAACACCGGGGAGCTGTTTTTT
CASTRENTGELFF
>TRBV18|NA|TRBD1|TRBJ2-7
TGTGCCAGCTCACGAACGGGACAGGTACACTCCTACGAGCAGTACTTC
CASSRTGQVHSYEQYF
>TRBV19|NA|NA|TRBJ2-7
TGTGCCAGTAGTATGCGGCCCTACGAGCAGTACTTC
CASSMRPYEQYF
>TRBV4-1|NA|NA|TRBJ1-2
TGCGCCAGCAGCCAAGAATGGACAGACAACTATGGCTACACCTTC
CASSQEWTDNYGYTF
>TRBV10-2|NA|NA|TRBJ2-3
TGCGCCAGCAGAACCGGGACCTCAGGGGATACGCAGTATTTT
CASRTGTSGDTQYF
>TRBV15|NA|TRBD2|TRBJ2-7
TGTGCCACCAGCAGGGGAGCGGGAGGGCGCTACGAGCAGTACTTC
CATSRGAGGRYEQYF
>TRBV6-5|few|NA|TRBJ1-5
TGTGCCAGCAGTAGGAACTGGGGCAATCAGCCCCAGCATTTT
CASSRNWGNQPQHF
>TRBV7-3|NA|NA|TRBJ2-2
TGTGCCAGCAGTACCGACAGCATTACCGGGGAGCTGTTTTTT
CASSTDSITGELFF
>TRBV14|NA|TRBD1|TRBJ2-2
TGTGCCAGCAGCCGACAGGGCATGAACACCGGGGAGCTGTTTTTT
CASSRQGMNTGELFF
>TRBV7-9|NA|NA|TRBJ2-7
TGTGCCAGCAGCTTCTCACCCTACGAGCAGTACTTC
CASSFSPYEQYF